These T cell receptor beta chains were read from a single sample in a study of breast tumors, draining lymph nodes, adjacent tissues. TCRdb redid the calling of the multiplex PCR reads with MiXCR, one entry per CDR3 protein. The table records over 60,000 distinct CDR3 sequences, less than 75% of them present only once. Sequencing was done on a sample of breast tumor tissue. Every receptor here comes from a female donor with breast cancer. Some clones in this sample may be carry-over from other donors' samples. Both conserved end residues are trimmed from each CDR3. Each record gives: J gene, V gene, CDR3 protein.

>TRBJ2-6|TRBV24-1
ATSEGGHGRANVLT
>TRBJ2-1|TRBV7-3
ASSTTSGTFGQF
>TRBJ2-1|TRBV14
ASSRGRGVLERF
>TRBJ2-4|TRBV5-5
ASSLNSGGYTQY
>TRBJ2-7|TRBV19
ASSPPLPWASSDEQY
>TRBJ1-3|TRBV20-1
SARDPGQKSSGNTIY
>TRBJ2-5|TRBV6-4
ASWHGTSGSEETQY
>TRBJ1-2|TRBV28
ASYRRTNYGYT
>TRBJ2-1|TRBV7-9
ASSAGLAGRRSEQF
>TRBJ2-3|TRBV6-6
ASIGLAGPSSSTDTQY
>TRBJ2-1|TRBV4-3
ASSQGLAGGRDEQF
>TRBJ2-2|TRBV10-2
ASSESRTGELF
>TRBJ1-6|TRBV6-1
ASSDQVSSYNSPLH
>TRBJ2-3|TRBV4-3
ASSQEPASQTDTQY
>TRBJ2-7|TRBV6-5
ASSWTGGYEQY
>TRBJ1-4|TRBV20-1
SATRDKLF
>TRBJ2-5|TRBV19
ASSPGLAGGRETQY